The next 26 T cell receptor beta chains were all read from a single sample in a study of CD8 T cells in Susac syndrome. Random hexamers were used to reverse transcribe the RNA input (about 0.5 to 1 ug). TCRdb re-called the immunoSEQ multiplex PCR reads through MiXCR, storing one row per CDR3 protein. Of about 140,000 distinct CDR3 sequences listed, around 95% are singletons. Material for sequencing was CD4+ T cells from PBMCs. These receptors all stem from a human donor with multiple sclerosis.

The chain recombines TRBV7-9 with TRBJ2-5, with unresolved D. Germline loops: CDR1 SEHNR, CDR2 FQNEAQ (reference sequence). The CDR3 length is 11 residues. Trimming cost V 7 bases and J 5 bases, with 8 bases left between them. CDR3 nucleotide sequence: TGTGCCAGCATAGTCGGGGAGACCCAGTACTTC. Translated: CASIVGETQYF.

The chain uses TRBV14 and TRBJ2-6; 13 bases are shared with TRBD2. The CDR3 consists of 19 residues. V shed 2 bases and J 1 base; nucleotides not matched to a gene: 5. Germline CDR1 and CDR2: SGHDN and FVKESK. CDR3 residues: CASSQYRTSGSSGANVLTF. DNA of the CDR3: TGTGCCAGCAGCCAATATAGGACTAGCGGGAGTTCTGGGGCCAACGTCCTGACTTTC.

V and J are TRBV6-5 and TRBJ1-4, with 9 bases matching TRBD1. CDR1 and CDR2 from the germline V gene are MNHEY and SVGAGI. The CDR3 runs to 15 residues. The V and J ends lost 5 bases and 8 bases, in that order; junction bases with no gene match: 9. CDR3 sequence (DNA): TGTGCCAGCAGTCCCTTGACAGGGGGGAGAGAAAAACTGTTTTTT. Its protein product is CASSPLTGGREKLFF.

The sample holds one count of this clonotype. V and J are TRBV19 and TRBJ2-7; either TRBD1 or TRBD2 may supply D (5 bases each). The germline gives CDR1 LNHDA, CDR2 SQIVND (reference sequence). This CDR3 is 13 amino acids long. The V end was cut by 0 bases, the J end by 6 bases, with 9 bases between. CDR3 nucleotide sequence: TGTGCCAGTAGTATAGATCGTGGGGGCGAGCAGTACTTC. It translates to CASSIDRGGEQYF.

This sequence joins TRBV7-8 and TRBJ2-7; D call uncertain. Trimming shortened V by 2 bases and J by 2 bases, and 10 bases separated the two germline ends. The CDR3 has 14 amino acids. Germline values: CDR1 SGHVS, CDR2 FQNEAQ. This CDR3 is CASSLRGAPYEQYF. The DNA of the CDR3 is TGTGCCAGCAGCTTACGCGGAGCGCCCTACGAGCAGTACTTC.

CDR3: CASSSRQSPQSNYGYTF. The CDR3 bases are TGTGCCAGCAGCTCGCGACAGAGCCCTCAGTCTAACTATGGCTACACCTTC. The chain recombines TRBV9 with TRBJ1-2; possibly TRBD1 for D (5 bases). The germline CDR1 and CDR2 sequences are SGDLS and YYNGEE. The length of the CDR3 is 17 residues. V lost 4 bases, J lost 0 bases, and 19 bases lay in between. Combining the CDR3 with reference TRBV9 and TRBJ1-2 gives the whole variable domain DSGVTQTPKHLITATGQRVTLRCSPRSGDLSVYWYQQSLDQGLQFLIQYYNGEERAKGNILERFSAQQFPDLHSELNLSSLELGDSALYFCASSSRQSPQSNYGYTFGSGTRLTVV.

This chain joins TRBV23-1 and TRBJ2-1, with D maybe TRBD1 (5 bases). TRBV23-1 counts as an open reading frame of uncertain function. Trimming took 10 bases from V and 4 from J, leaving 17 bases between them. The CDR3 has 14 amino acids. In DNA form, the CDR3 reads TGCGCCACTAACGACAGCTACAGTTACAATGAGCAGTTCTTC. Translated, it gives CATNDSYSYNEQFF.

The gene calls are TRBV24-1 and TRBJ2-3, with D maybe TRBD2 (6 bases). This CDR3 contains 12 residues. V lost 8 bases and J lost 5, with 10 bases in between. Looked up from germline, CDR1 is KGHDR and CDR2 is SFDVKD. CDR3 DNA: TGTGCCACCACCGGGAGTCAAGATACGCAGTATTTT. The encoded protein is CATTGSQDTQYF.

The rearrangement joins TRBV7-2 to TRBJ1-3; 10 bases are shared with TRBD1. The CDR3 runs 14 residues. V trimming: 7 bases; J trimming: 7 bases; junction bases outside the gene matches: 7. The germline CDR1 and CDR2 sequences are SGHTA and FQGNSA. In DNA, the CDR3 is TGTGCCAGCACCCGGGACAGGGGTTTGAACACCATATATTTT. It is translated as CASTRDRGLNTIYF.

This clonotype showed up just once. This chain uses TRBV14 with TRBJ2-7; the match to TRBD2 covers 9 bases. This CDR3 comprises 14 residues. Germline loops: CDR1 SGHDN, CDR2 FVKESK. The ends lost 1 base at V and 7 bases at J; junction bases unmatched: 5. The CDR3 DNA follows: TGTGCCAGCAGCCAAGGAAGGCTAGCGGGAGAGCAGTACTTC. It specifies CASSQGRLAGEQYF.

This chain connects TRBV20-1 to TRBJ2-3, with TRBD1 matching over 9 bases. V was clipped by 5 bases and J by 6 bases; unmatched bases: 9. The CDR3 contains 14 residues. Germline V gene data show CDR1 as DFQATT and CDR2 as SNEGSKA (reference sequence). Here the CDR3 reads CSALQGAQGDTQYF. The CDR3 DNA follows: TGCAGTGCTCTACAGGGGGCGCAGGGTGATACGCAGTATTTT.

The chain recombines TRBV3-1 with TRBJ1-5; no firm D call. The CDR3 contains 14 residues. In germline, CDR1 is LGHDT, CDR2 YNNKEL (reference sequence). V lost 4 bases and J lost 4, with 11 bases in between. The DNA for the CDR3 is TGTGCCAGCAGCCTCTCCGGGATGAATCAGCCCCAGCATTTT. Translated: CASSLSGMNQPQHF.

The gene calls are TRBV12-3 or TRBV12-4 and TRBJ2-7; 10 nucleotides match TRBD1. This CDR3 is built from 15 residues. With V trimmed by 3 bases and J by 2 bases, 4 bases remained unmatched. The CDR3 coding sequence is TGTGCCAGCAGTTTTGGGGGACAGGGGACCTACGAGCAGTACTTC. Translating gives CASSFGGQGTYEQYF.

J is TRBJ2-7 and V is TRBV4-1; weak D call: TRBD1 (6 bases). Trimming took 1 base from V and 5 from J, leaving 15 bases between them. This CDR3 is built from 15 residues. Per germline, CDR1 MGHRA and CDR2 YSYEKL. This chain's CDR3 is CASSQARGLTDEQYF. The CDR3 bases are TGCGCCAGCAGCCAAGCCAGGGGATTGACAGACGAGCAGTACTTC.

This chain connects TRBV12-3 or TRBV12-4 to TRBJ2-3, with D possibly being TRBD1 (7 bases). The CDR3 sequence is 15 residues long. V was cut by 5 bases and J by 8 bases, with 20 bases left in between. CDR3 region: CASSPDKPRGATQYF. In DNA, the CDR3 is TGTGCCAGCAGTCCCGATAAACCCAGGGGGGCTACGCAGTATTTT.

This chain joins TRBV18 and TRBJ2-7, with D hard to call. Between the trimmed V and J ends, which lost 2 bases and 6 bases, there was a span of 8 bases. The CDR3 is 12 amino acids. From germline, CDR1 is KGHSH and CDR2 LQKENI. The CDR3 protein is CASSPFGREQYF. In DNA form, the CDR3 reads TGTGCCAGCTCACCATTCGGCCGCGAGCAGTACTTC.

V and J are TRBV29-1 and TRBJ2-7; 8 bases match TRBD2. The CDR3 is made up of 13 amino acids. After removal of 6 bases from V and 4 bases from J, the junction contained 8 bases not matched to a gene. Looked up from germline, CDR1 is SQVTM and CDR2 is ANQGSEA. The CDR3 coding sequence is TGCAGCGTAGGAAGCGGGAGTGGGTACGAGCAGTACTTC. This translates into CSVGSGSGYEQYF.

J is TRBJ1-2 and V is TRBV3-1, with D perhaps matching TRBD1 (6 bases). CDR1 is LGHDT, CDR2 YNNKEL, per germline (reference sequence). The CDR3 totals 17 residues. V lost 2 bases and J 4 bases, leaving 20 bases between the germline ends. Written as DNA, the CDR3 is TGTGCCAGCAGCCAAACCCGGGGCTCGACAGGTATCTATGGCTACACCTTC. As protein: CASSQTRGSTGIYGYTF.

V usage is TRBV20-1 and J usage is TRBJ1-5; weak D call: TRBD1 (5 bases). CDR1 DFQATT and CDR2 SNEGSKA come from the germline V gene (reference sequence). V lost 6 bases and J 0 bases, leaving 18 bases between the germline ends. The CDR3 is 16 residues long. The CDR3 loop reads CSAKHRGAISNQPQHF. The CDR3 DNA is TGCAGTGCCAAACACCGTGGGGCGATTAGCAATCAGCCCCAGCATTTT.

The rearrangement joins TRBV4-1 to TRBJ1-4; D unresolved. The germline gives CDR1 MGHRA, CDR2 YSYEKL. CDR3 length: 16 residues. V was cut by 8 bases and J by 0 bases, with 16 bases left in between. CDR3 residues: CASRTYGDSTNEKLFF. The CDR3 bases are TGCGCCAGCCGAACTTATGGAGATTCAACTAATGAAAAACTGTTTTTT.

The chain uses TRBV5-4 and TRBJ2-3, with D uncertain. V was pared by 4 bases and J by 6 bases, with 12 bases between. CDR3 length equals 13 residues. CDR1 is SGHNT and CDR2 is YYREEE in the germline V gene (reference sequence). The CDR3 loop reads CASSTGQSDTQYF. CDR3 in DNA: TGTGCCAGCAGCACTGGCCAGTCTGATACGCAGTATTTT.

The gene calls are TRBV27 and TRBJ2-5; TRBD1 aligns across 9 bases. V shed 2 bases, J shed 6 bases, and the junction held 10 bases outside the gene matches. Germline V gene sequence: CDR1 MNHEY, CDR2 SMNVEV (reference sequence). This CDR3 comprises 16 residues. This chain's CDR3 is CASSLRPDGQGKTQYF. CDR3 DNA sequence: TGTGCCAGCAGTTTACGGCCGGACGGACAGGGGAAGACCCAGTACTTC.

The chain employs TRBV7-9 and TRBJ1-5, with TRBD1 as a possible D gene (5 bases). Germline CDR1 SEHNR, CDR2 FQNEAQ (reference sequence). This CDR3 region has 14 residues. Trimming took off 4 bases at V and 3 bases at J, with 10 bases between the two ends. CDR3 in amino acids: CASSYDSHNQPQHF. DNA for the CDR3: TGTGCCAGCAGCTACGACAGTCACAATCAGCCCCAGCATTTT.

V is TRBV12-3 or TRBV12-4 and J is TRBJ2-7, with D unclear. Trimming removed 6 bases at V and 2 bases at J, with 8 bases between. The CDR3 runs to 12 residues. DNA for the CDR3: TGTGCCAGCAGCAATACTCCCTACGAGCAGTACTTC. This encodes CASSNTPYEQYF.

The chain links TRBV9 to TRBJ1-6; the D gene is possibly TRBD1 (5 bases). The CDR3 runs 16 residues. The V gene lost 6 bases and the J gene lost 0 bases, with 13 bases spanning the gap. CDR1 is SGDLS, CDR2 YYNGEE, per germline. CDR3 in amino acids: CASTEGTSSYNSPLHF. The CDR3 nucleotides read TGTGCCAGCACCGAGGGGACGAGCTCCTATAATTCACCCCTCCACTTT. The complete variable domain, with remaining parts taken from reference TRBV9 and TRBJ1-6, reads DSGVTQTPKHLITATGQRVTLRCSPRSGDLSVYWYQQSLDQGLQFLIQYYNGEERAKGNILERFSAQQFPDLHSELNLSSLELGDSALYFCASTEGTSSYNSPLHFGNGTRLTVT.

This chain joins TRBV6-5 and TRBJ1-3; unclear D gene. V shed 6 bases and J shed 1 base, with 7 bases lying between them. This CDR3 region has 13 residues. Germline CDR1 reads MNHEY; CDR2 reads SVGAGI. The CDR3 region is CASRLISGNTIYF. CDR3 in DNA: TGTGCCAGCAGACTCATATCTGGAAACACCATATATTTT.